This record concerns one T cell receptor beta chain sequence. The entry originates in a study of blood T cell repertoires in COVID-19. Study-level information: Specimens from acute and convalescent COVID-19 originated in the United States, Italy and Spain. Nucleic acid was either cDNA or gDNA, and it came from T cells, B-cell-depleted T cells, or PBMCs.

As handled by the study authors: Amplifying reference gene primers gave estimates of nucleated cell counts. Sequenced by immunoSEQ multiplex PCR; TCRdb stores in-frame clones only, minus some. That table supplies the V and J calls and clone size; D and trimming were determined from the DNA. Of some 42,000 clones listed, around four fifths are singletons. Trimming cost V 7 bases and J 5 bases; bases outside gene matches: 9. Per germline, CDR1 LNHDA and CDR2 SQIVND (reference sequence). The CDR3 has 15 residues. The source of this sequence is a man aged 50-60 years with active COVID-19. This sequence joins TRBV19 and TRBJ2-2; TRBD2 matches at 8 bases. The sample taken for sequencing was peripheral blood. DNA for the CDR3: TGTGCCAGTAAAGGTAGCGGGATTGGGACCGGGGAGCTGTTTTTT. This codes for CASKGSGIGTGELFF.